This T cell receptor beta chain was observed in a study of CD8 T cells in Susac syndrome. About the research overall: When their blood was taken, patients with Susac syndrome were therapy-naive, taking corticosteroids, or taking intravenous immunoglobulin alone. Study-level results: The total CD8+ repertoires yielded fewer than 20 Susac-specific public clones and the CD8+ TEMRA repertoires yielded about 5.

Reverse transcription of roughly 0.5 to 1 ug RNA was carried out with random hexamers. By means of immunoSEQ multiplex PCR, TCR beta CDR3 spanning 54 Vbeta and 13 Jbeta underwent amplification. Using its own MiXCR run on the immunoSEQ multiplex PCR reads, TCRdb lists one record per CDR3 protein. The repertoire holds around 170,000 distinct CDR3 sequences, with approximately 95% as singletons. A note on this clonotype: Its matching antigen is unknown.

Looked up from germline, CDR1 is SGHAT and CDR2 is FQNNGV. After removal of 6 bases from V and 1 base from J, the junction contained 8 bases not matched to a gene. The CDR3 is made up of 15 amino acids. This TCR derives from a human donor with Susac syndrome. This sequence joins TRBV11-2 and TRBJ1-1, with 7 bases fitting TRBD1. Sequencing was carried out using CD8+ T cells from PBMCs. The CDR3 spells CASSTYGTANTEAFF. Here the CDR3 DNA reads TGTGCCAGCAGTACGTATGGGACAGCGAACACTGAAGCTTTCTTT.